The table lists the clone carrying this TCR beta chain with a count of one. The antigen is not known. The data derive from a study of T cell responses to AZD1222 COVID-19 vaccine. Overall study findings and caveats: Mostly white British, mostly female donors; authors suggested clonal diversity may be underestimated.

The assay was immunoSEQ multiplex PCR, and TCRdb's table has in-frame clones only and misses some. The profile shows about 89,000 clones, approximately 90% of them singletons. The TCR was taken from an adult who received the AZD1222 COVID-19 vaccine. The sequencing here drew on peripheral blood, taken 28 days after the second AZD1222 dose.

The DNA of the CDR3 is TGTGCCAGCAGCTGGCGGCAGGGGGACACCGGGGAGCTGTTTTTT. Protein: CASSWRQGDTGELFF. The gene calls are TRBV2 and TRBJ2-2; 7 bases line up with TRBD1. Trimming took 6 bases from V and 3 from J; bases not matched to a gene: 7. The CDR3 has 15 residues. Germline V gives CDR1 SNHLY, CDR2 FYNNEI.